The TCR beta chain under discussion was sequenced for a study of blood T cell repertoires in COVID-19. Study as a whole: Acute and convalescent COVID-19 specimens originated in the United States, Italy and Spain. PBMCs, B-cell-depleted T cells, or T cells were the source of the cDNA or gDNA that made up the material.

Original handling: Estimation of nucleated cell counts relied on the amplification of reference gene primers. The assay was immunoSEQ multiplex PCR, and TCRdb's table has in-frame clones only and misses some. V, J and clone size were drawn from that table, and D and trimming were deduced from the DNA. The sample yields 150,000 to 200,000 clones, approximately 87% seen once. What was sequenced was peripheral blood. The receptor was isolated from a man aged 40-55 years with active or convalescent COVID-19.

CDR3 residues: CSASPGTFDYSNQPQHF. The CDR3 DNA is TGCAGTGCTAGTCCCGGGACATTCGATTATAGCAATCAGCCCCAGCATTTT. The rearrangement joins TRBV20-1 to TRBJ1-5; a weak D match, TRBD1 (6 bases). The germline V gene has CDR1 DFQATT and CDR2 SNEGSKA (reference sequence). Trimming removed 3 bases at V and 0 bases at J, with 18 bases between. The CDR3 has 17 amino acids.